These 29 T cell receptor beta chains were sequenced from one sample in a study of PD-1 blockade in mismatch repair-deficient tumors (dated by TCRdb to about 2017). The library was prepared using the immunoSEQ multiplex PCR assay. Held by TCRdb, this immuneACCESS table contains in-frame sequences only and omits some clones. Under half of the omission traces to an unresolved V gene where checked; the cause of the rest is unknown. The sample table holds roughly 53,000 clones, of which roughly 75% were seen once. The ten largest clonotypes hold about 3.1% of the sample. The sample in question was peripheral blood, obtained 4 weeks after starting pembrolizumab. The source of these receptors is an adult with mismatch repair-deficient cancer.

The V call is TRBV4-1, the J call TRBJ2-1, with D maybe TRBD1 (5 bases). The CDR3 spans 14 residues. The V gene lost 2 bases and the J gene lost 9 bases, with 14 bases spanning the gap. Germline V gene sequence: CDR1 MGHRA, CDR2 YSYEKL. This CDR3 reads CASSQNKGLSEQFF. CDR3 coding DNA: TGCGCCAGCAGCCAAAATAAGGGGCTTAGTGAGCAGTTCTTC.

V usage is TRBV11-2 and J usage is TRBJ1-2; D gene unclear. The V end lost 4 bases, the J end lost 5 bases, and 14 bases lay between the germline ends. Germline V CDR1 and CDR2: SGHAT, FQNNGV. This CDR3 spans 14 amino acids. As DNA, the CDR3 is TGTGCCAGCAGCTCGCCGGTGGGAGGGTATGGCTACACCTTC. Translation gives CASSSPVGGYGYTF.

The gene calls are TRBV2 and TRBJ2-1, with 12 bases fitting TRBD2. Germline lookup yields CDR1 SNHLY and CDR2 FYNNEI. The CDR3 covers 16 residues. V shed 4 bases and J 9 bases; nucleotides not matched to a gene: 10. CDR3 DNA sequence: TGTGCCAGCAGTGCGCTAGCGGGAGGGGGACGTGGTGAGCAGTTCTTC. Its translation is CASSALAGGGRGEQFF.

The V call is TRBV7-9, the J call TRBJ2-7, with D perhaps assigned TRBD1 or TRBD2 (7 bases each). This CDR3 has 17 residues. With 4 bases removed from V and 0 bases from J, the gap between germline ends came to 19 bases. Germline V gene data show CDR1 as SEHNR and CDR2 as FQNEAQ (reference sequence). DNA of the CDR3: TGTGCCAGCAGCTCCTGGGGGGGCAGGGGGAGCTCCTACGAGCAGTACTTC. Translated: CASSSWGGRGSSYEQYF.

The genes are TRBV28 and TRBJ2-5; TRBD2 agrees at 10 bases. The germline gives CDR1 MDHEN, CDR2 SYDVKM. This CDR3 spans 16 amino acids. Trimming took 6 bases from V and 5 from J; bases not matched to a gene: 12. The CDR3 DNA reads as TGTGCCAGCAGCCTGGGAATAGCGGGAGGTGGGGAGACCCAGTACTTC. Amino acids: CASSLGIAGGGETQYF. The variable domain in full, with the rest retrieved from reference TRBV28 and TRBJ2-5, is DVKVTQSSRYLVKRTGEKVFLECVQDMDHENMFWYRQDPGLGLRLIYFSYDVKMKEKGDIPEGYSVSREKKERFSLILESASTNQTSMYLCASSLGIAGGGETQYFGPGTRLLVL.

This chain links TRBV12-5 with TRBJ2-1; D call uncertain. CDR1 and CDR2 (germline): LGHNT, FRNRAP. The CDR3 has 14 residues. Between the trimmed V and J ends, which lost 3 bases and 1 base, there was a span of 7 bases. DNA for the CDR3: TGTGCTAGTGGTTTAGGCAGATCCTACAATGAGCAGTTCTTC. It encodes CASGLGRSYNEQFF.

The CDR3 region is CASRNRATGRGETQYF. For the CDR3, the DNA is TGTGCCAGCAGAAACCGGGCCACAGGGAGGGGCGAGACCCAGTACTTC. The gene calls are TRBV13 and TRBJ2-5; the D gene is possibly TRBD2 (7 bases). The CDR3 runs to 16 residues. V lost 6 bases and J lost 5, with 22 bases in between. CDR1 is PRHDT, CDR2 FYEKMQ, per germline (reference sequence).

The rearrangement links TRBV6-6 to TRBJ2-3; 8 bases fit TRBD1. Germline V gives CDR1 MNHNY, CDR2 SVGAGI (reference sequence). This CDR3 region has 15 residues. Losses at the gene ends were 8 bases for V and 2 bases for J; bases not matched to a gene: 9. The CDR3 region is CASGTGTGFTDTQYF. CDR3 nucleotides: TGTGCCAGCGGAACCGGGACAGGATTCACAGATACGCAGTATTTT.

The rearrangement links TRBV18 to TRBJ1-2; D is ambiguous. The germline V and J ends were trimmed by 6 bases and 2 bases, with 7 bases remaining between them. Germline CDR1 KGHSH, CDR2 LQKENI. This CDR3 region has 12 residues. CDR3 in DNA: TGTGCCAGCTCTCAAGACAACTATGGCTACACCTTC. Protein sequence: CASSQDNYGYTF.

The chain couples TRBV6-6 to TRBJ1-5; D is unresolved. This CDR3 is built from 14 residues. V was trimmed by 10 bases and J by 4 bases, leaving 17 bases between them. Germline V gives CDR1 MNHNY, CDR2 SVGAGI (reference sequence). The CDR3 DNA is TGTGCCACCCAAACTGTTGGTGGAAATCAGCCCCAGCATTTT. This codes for CATQTVGGNQPQHF.

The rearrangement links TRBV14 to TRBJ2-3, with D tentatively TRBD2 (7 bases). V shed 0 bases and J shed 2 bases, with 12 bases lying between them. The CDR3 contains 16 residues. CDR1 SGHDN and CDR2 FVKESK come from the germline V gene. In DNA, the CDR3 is TGTGCCAGCAGCCAAGATCGGGGGGCAATCACAGATACGCAGTATTTT. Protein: CASSQDRGAITDTQYF.

CDR3 sequence reads: CASSRPGHLNTEAFF. DNA for the CDR3: TGTGCCAGCAGCAGACCGGGACACCTCAACACTGAAGCTTTCTTT. The rearrangement links TRBV7-9 to TRBJ1-1, with D maybe TRBD1 (6 bases). Germline lookup yields CDR1 SEHNR and CDR2 FQNEAQ (reference sequence). V shed 5 bases and J shed 2 bases, with 15 bases lying between them. This CDR3 comprises 15 residues.

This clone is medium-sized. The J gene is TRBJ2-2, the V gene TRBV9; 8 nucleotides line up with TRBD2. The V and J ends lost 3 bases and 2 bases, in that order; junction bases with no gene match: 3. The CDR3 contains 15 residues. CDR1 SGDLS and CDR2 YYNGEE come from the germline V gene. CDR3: CASSGLAGNTGELFF. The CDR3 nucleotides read TGTGCCAGCAGCGGATTAGCGGGAAACACCGGGGAGCTGTTTTTT.

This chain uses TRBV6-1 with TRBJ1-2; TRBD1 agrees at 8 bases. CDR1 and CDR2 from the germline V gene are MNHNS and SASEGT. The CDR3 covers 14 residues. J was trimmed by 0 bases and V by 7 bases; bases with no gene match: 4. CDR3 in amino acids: CASIPTGANYGYTF. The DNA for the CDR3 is TGTGCCAGCATTCCGACAGGGGCTAACTATGGCTACACCTTC.

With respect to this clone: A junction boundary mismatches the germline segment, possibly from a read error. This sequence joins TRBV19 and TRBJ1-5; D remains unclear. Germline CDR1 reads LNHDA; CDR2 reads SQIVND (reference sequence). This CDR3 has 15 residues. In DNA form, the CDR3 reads TGTGCCAGTAGTGTAGACCCCTTCGGGAATCAGCCCCAGCATTTT. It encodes CASSVDPFGNQPQHF.

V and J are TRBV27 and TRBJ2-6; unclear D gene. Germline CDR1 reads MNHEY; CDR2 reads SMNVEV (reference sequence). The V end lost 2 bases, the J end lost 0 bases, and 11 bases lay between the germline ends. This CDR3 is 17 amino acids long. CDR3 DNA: TGTGCCAGCAGTTTAGTTCCCGACCTCTCTGGGGCCAACGTCCTGACTTTC. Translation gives CASSLVPDLSGANVLTF.

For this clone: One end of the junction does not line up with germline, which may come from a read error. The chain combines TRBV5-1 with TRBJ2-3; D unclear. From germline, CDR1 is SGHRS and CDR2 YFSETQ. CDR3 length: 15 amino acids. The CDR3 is CASNLVSATSDTQYF. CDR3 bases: TGCGCCAGCAACTTGGTCTCTGCGACTTCAGATACGCAGTATTTT.

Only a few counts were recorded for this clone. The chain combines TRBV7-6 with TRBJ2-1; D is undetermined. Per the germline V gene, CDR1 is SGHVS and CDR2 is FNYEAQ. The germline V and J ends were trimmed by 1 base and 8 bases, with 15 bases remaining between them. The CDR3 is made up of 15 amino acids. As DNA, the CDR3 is TGTGCCAGCAGCTTAGTGGCCGGCGTTGTCGATGAGCAGTTCTTC. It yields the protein CASSLVAGVVDEQFF.

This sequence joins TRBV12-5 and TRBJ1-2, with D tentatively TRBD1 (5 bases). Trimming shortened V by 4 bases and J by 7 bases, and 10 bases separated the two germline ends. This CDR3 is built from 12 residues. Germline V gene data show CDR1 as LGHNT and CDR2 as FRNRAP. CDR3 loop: CASGSGGVGYTF. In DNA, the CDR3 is TGTGCTAGTGGTTCGGGAGGGGTTGGCTACACCTTC.

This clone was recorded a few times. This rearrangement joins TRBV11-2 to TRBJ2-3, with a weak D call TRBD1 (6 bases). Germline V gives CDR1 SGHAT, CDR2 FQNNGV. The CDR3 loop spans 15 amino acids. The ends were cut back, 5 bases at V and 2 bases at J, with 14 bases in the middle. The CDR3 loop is CASSPGRQDTDTQYF. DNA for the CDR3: TGTGCCAGCAGCCCGGGCCGACAGGACACAGATACGCAGTATTTT.

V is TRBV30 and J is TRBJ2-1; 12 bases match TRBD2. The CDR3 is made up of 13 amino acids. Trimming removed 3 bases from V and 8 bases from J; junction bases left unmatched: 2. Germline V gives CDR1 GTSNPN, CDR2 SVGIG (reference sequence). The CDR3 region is CAWRTSGSYEQFF. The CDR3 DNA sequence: TGTGCCTGGAGGACTAGCGGGAGCTATGAGCAGTTCTTC. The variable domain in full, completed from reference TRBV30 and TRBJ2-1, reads SQTIHQWPATLVQPVGSPLSLECTVEGTSNPNLYWYRQAAGRGLQLLFYSVGIGQISSEVPQNLSASRPQDRQFILSSKKLLLSDSGFYLCAWRTSGSYEQFFGPGTRLTVL.

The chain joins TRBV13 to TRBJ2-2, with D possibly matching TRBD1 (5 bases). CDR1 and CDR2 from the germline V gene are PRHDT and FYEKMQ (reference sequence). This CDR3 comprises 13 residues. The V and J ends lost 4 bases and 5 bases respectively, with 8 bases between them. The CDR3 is CASSSPGTGELFF. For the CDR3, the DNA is TGTGCCAGCAGCTCACCAGGGACCGGGGAGCTGTTTTTT.

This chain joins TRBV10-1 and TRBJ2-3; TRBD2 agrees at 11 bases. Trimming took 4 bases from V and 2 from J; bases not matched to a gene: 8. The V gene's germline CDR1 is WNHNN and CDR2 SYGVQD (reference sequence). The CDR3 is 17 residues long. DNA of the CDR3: TGCGCCAGCAGTGGGGTGACTAGCGGGAAATTCACAGATACGCAGTATTTT. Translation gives CASSGVTSGKFTDTQYF.

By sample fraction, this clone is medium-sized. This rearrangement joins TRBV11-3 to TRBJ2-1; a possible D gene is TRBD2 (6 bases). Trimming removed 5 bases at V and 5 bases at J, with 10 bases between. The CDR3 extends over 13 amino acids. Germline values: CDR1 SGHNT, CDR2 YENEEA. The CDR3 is CASSGGSNNEQFF. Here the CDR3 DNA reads TGTGCCAGCAGCGGGGGGTCAAACAATGAGCAGTTCTTC.

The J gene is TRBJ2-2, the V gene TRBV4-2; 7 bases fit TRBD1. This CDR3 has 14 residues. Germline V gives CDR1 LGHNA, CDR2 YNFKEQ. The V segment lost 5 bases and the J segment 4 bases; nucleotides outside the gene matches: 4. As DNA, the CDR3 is TGTGCCAGCAGCGGGGCAGGGGGCACCGGGGAGCTGTTTTTT. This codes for CASSGAGGTGELFF.

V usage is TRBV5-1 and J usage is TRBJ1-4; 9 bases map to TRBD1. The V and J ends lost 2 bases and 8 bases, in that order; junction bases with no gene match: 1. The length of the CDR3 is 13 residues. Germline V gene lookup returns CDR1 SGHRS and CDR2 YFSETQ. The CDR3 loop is CASSLGTGEKLFF. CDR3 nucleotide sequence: TGCGCCAGCAGCTTAGGGACAGGGGAAAAACTGTTTTTT.

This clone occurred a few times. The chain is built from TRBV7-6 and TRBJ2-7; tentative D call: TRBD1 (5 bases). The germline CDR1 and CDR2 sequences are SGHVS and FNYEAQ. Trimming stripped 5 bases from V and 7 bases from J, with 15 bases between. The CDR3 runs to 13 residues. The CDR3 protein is CASSPRAGLEQYF. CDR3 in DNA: TGTGCCAGCAGCCCGAGAGCAGGGTTGGAGCAGTACTTC. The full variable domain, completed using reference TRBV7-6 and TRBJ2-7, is GAGVSQSPRYKVTKRGQDVALRCDPISGHVSLYWYRQALGQGPEFLTYFNYEAQQDKSGLPNDRFSAERPEGSISTLTIQRTEQRDSAMYRCASSPRAGLEQYFGPGTRLTVT.

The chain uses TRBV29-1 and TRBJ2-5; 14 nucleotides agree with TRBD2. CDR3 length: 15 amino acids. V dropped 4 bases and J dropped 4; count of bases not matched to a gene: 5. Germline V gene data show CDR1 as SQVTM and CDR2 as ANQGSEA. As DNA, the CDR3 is TGCAGCGTTGCCGGGACTAGCGGGAGTGGAGAGACCCAGTACTTC. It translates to CSVAGTSGSGETQYF.

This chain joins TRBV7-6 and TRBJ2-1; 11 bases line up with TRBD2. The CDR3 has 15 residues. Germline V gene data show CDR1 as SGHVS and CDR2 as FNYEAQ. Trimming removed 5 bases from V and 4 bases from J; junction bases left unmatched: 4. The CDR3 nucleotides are TGTGCCAGCAGCATTACTAGCGGGAGTTACAATGAGCAGTTCTTC. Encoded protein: CASSITSGSYNEQFF.